This entry lists 23 T cell receptor beta chains sequenced from one sample in a study of response to subunit inactivated influenza vaccine. Via MiXCR, TCRdb re-called the RT-PCR reads, giving one row per CDR3 protein. This sample has roughly 620,000 distinct CDR3 sequences, with about 11% found just once. The same specimen was also included in a second study, on T cells expressing NK-cell markers. That paper adds: For TCR beta, cDNA was produced by 5'RACE template switching with UMIs.

Source: PBMCs from blood, taken on the day of vaccination. The receptors here all came from a man aged 50-60 years who received an inactivated influenza vaccine.

This clonotype has more than one count but fewer than ten. The genes are TRBV7-9 and TRBJ1-1; D is ambiguous. V lost 2 bases to trimming and J lost 1 base, with 8 bases between them. The CDR3 runs 14 residues. Germline CDR1 SEHNR, CDR2 FQNEAQ (reference sequence). The CDR3 spells CASSLYATNTEAFF. DNA of the CDR3: TGTGCCAGCAGCTTATACGCCACGAACACTGAAGCTTTCTTT.

The chain employs TRBV30 and TRBJ2-1, with TRBD2 identical over 11 bases. V dropped 6 bases and J dropped 8; count of bases not matched to a gene: 6. The CDR3 length is 13 residues. Germline assignment: CDR1 GTSNPN and CDR2 SVGIG (reference sequence). The DNA of the CDR3 is TGTGCCTGTGATAGCGGGAGGGGTGATGAGCAGTTCTTC. This sequence encodes CACDSGRGDEQFF. Full variable domain (rest looked up from reference TRBV30 and TRBJ2-1): SQTIHQWPATLVQPVGSPLSLECTVEGTSNPNLYWYRQAAGRGLQLLFYSVGIGQISSEVPQNLSASRPQDRQFILSSKKLLLSDSGFYLCACDSGRGDEQFFGPGTRLTVL.

The V and J genes are TRBV12-3 or TRBV12-4 and TRBJ2-1; TRBD2 aligns across 13 bases. After removal of 6 bases from V and 10 bases from J, the junction contained 9 bases not matched to a gene. The CDR3 sequence is 15 residues long. The CDR3, as DNA: TGTGCCAGCAGACTCCCGGGACTAGCGGGAAACGAGCAGTTCTTC. Protein product: CASRLPGLAGNEQFF.

This clonotype was observed many times. The rearrangement links TRBV12-3 or TRBV12-4 to TRBJ2-6; TRBD1 is a possible D gene (6 bases). V was trimmed by 5 bases and J by 1 base, leaving 6 bases between them. CDR3 length: 14 amino acids. CDR3: CASSDRSGANVLTF. The CDR3, as DNA: TGTGCCAGCAGTGACAGGTCTGGGGCCAACGTCCTGACTTTC.

V is TRBV5-6 and J is TRBJ2-5; TRBD2 matches at 8 bases. The V gene's germline CDR1 is SGHDT and CDR2 YYEEEE. J lost 3 bases, V lost 4 bases, and 11 bases had no gene match. The CDR3 covers 16 residues. The DNA for the CDR3 is TGTGCCAGCAGCCTGGATGGGCGGGAGGACAAAGAGACCCAGTACTTC. This gives the protein CASSLDGREDKETQYF.

The chain recombines TRBV7-7 with TRBJ2-2, with 7 bases matching TRBD1. CDR1 is SSHAT and CDR2 is FNYEAQ in the germline V gene (reference sequence). Trimming at V came to 5 bases and at J to 5 bases, leaving 5 bases not matched to a gene. The CDR3 is made up of 14 amino acids. CDR3 DNA sequence: TGTGCCAGCAGCGGGGACAGCCTTACCGGGGAGCTGTTTTTT. It is translated as CASSGDSLTGELFF.

V and J are TRBV5-1 and TRBJ2-7; TRBD1 matches 9 bases. Losses at the gene ends were 4 bases for V and 2 bases for J; bases not matched to a gene: 7. The CDR3 spans 15 residues. Germline loops: CDR1 SGHRS, CDR2 YFSETQ. CDR3 bases: TGCGCCAGCAGCAAGGGGACAGGGAGAACCTACGAGCAGTACTTC. Translated: CASSKGTGRTYEQYF.

In this sample, this clonotype turned up a few times. The gene calls are TRBV4-2 and TRBJ1-2; 9 bases match TRBD1. The CDR3 has 15 amino acids. V dropped 4 bases and J dropped 5; count of bases not matched to a gene: 8. Germline CDR1 LGHNA, CDR2 YNFKEQ. DNA of the CDR3: TGTGCCAGCAGCCTCCGCTCGACAGGGGGTTATGGCTACACCTTC. As protein: CASSLRSTGGYGYTF.

This rearrangement joins TRBV6-5 to TRBJ2-1; D ambiguous. Trimming removed 6 bases from V and 8 bases from J, with 23 bases in between. The CDR3 consists of 16 residues. Germline V lookup: CDR1 MNHEY, CDR2 SVGAGI. DNA for the CDR3: TGTGCCAGCAGCCTATCGAGGCACCCCCTACTTGATGAGCAGTTCTTC. This translates into CASSLSRHPLLDEQFF.

This clonotype has only a few counts. The chain joins TRBV7-2 to TRBJ2-5; 11 bases match TRBD2. The trim removed 5 bases at V and 1 base at J, leaving 3 bases unmatched. The CDR3 is 15 residues long. CDR1 is SGHTA, CDR2 FQGNSA, per germline. The CDR3 spells CASSNLAGGQETQYF. The CDR3 coding sequence is TGTGCCAGCAGCAACCTAGCGGGGGGCCAAGAGACCCAGTACTTC. The variable domain in full, with the rest retrieved from reference TRBV7-2 and TRBJ2-5, is GAGVSQSPSNKVTEKGKDVELRCDPISGHTALYWYRQSLGQGLEFLIYFQGNSAPDKSGLPSDRFSAERTGGSVSTLTIQRTQQEDSAVYLCASSNLAGGQETQYFGPGTRLLVL.

This clonotype has only a few counts. V is TRBV5-1 and J is TRBJ2-7, with 7 bases matching TRBD1. Trimming at V came to 5 bases and at J to 2 bases, leaving 4 bases not matched to a gene. Germline V CDR1 and CDR2: SGHRS, YFSETQ. The CDR3 runs 13 residues. CDR3 region: CASRRDSTYEQYF. In nucleotides, the CDR3 is TGCGCCAGCAGAAGGGACAGTACCTACGAGCAGTACTTC.

This clonotype was picked up many times. The chain uses TRBV20-1 and TRBJ2-7; TRBD1 agrees at 7 bases. V lost 2 bases, J lost 0 bases, and 4 bases stayed unmatched. There are 14 residues in the CDR3. Germline V gene data show CDR1 as DFQATT and CDR2 as SNEGSKA (reference sequence). CDR3 coding DNA: TGCAGTGCTAGACATAACAGGGGCTCCTACGAGCAGTACTTC. Translated: CSARHNRGSYEQYF.

There are a few counts of this clonotype. This chain links TRBV27 with TRBJ2-1; TRBD1 or TRBD2 may be the D gene (5 bases each). Germline loops: CDR1 MNHEY, CDR2 SMNVEV (reference sequence). Trimming stripped 2 bases from V and 9 bases from J, with 11 bases between. The CDR3 spans 13 residues. Written as DNA, the CDR3 is TGTGCCAGCAGTTTACAAGGGACCGCTGAGCAGTTCTTC. Translated, it gives CASSLQGTAEQFF.

The chain carries TRBV7-6 and TRBJ2-1, with 9 bases aligning to TRBD1. Trimming at V came to 5 bases and at J to 8 bases, leaving 7 bases not matched to a gene. Germline V CDR1 and CDR2: SGHVS, FNYEAQ. There are 14 residues in the CDR3. The CDR3 spells CASSHRDRVHEQFF. The CDR3 DNA sequence: TGTGCCAGCAGCCACCGGGACAGGGTCCATGAGCAGTTCTTC.

This rearrangement joins TRBV30 to TRBJ2-6, with a possible D match to TRBD1 (5 bases). The CDR3 runs 13 residues. Trimming pared 6 bases from V and 1 base from J, leaving 7 bases between. Germline values: CDR1 GTSNPN, CDR2 SVGIG (reference sequence). CDR3 in DNA: TGTGCCTGTCAGGGTTCTGGGGCCAACGTCCTGACTTTC. Its translation: CACQGSGANVLTF.

The chain recombines TRBV12-3 or TRBV12-4 with TRBJ2-7; D perhaps matches TRBD1 (5 bases). Trimming shortened V by 6 bases and J by 2 bases, and 14 bases separated the two germline ends. CDR3 length: 14 amino acids. For the CDR3, the DNA is TGTGCCAGCAGCCCATCCGGACAAACCTACGAGCAGTACTTC. Translation gives CASSPSGQTYEQYF.

CDR3 amino acids: CASSLAAATGEQYF. The CDR3 region has the DNA TGCGCCAGCAGCTTGGCCGCAGCCACGGGCGAGCAGTACTTC. The rearrangement links TRBV5-1 to TRBJ2-7; no clear D. V was trimmed by 0 bases and J by 6 bases, leaving 13 bases between them. The length of the CDR3 is 14 residues. Germline loops: CDR1 SGHRS, CDR2 YFSETQ. Together with reference TRBV5-1 and TRBJ2-7, the CDR3 gives the full variable domain: KAGVTQTPRYLIKTRGQQVTLSCSPISGHRSVSWYQQTPGQGLQFLFEYFSETQRNKGNFPGRFSGRQFSNSRSEMNVSTLELGDSALYLCASSLAAATGEQYFGPGTRLTVT.

V is TRBV7-6 and J is TRBJ2-5; TRBD2 might be the D (5 bases). CDR1 SGHVS and CDR2 FNYEAQ come from the germline V gene. The CDR3 sequence is 16 residues long. Trimming removed 2 bases from V and 3 bases from J, with 16 bases in between. This CDR3 is CASSLTTERGKETQYF. The CDR3 nucleotides are TGTGCCAGCAGCTTAACTACAGAACGGGGAAAAGAGACCCAGTACTTC.

This clonotype was picked up a small number of times. The V and J genes are TRBV19 and TRBJ1-5; no reliable D call. The germline V gene encodes CDR1 LNHDA and CDR2 SQIVND (reference sequence). The CDR3 totals 12 residues. V dropped 3 bases and J dropped 7 bases, with 7 bases sitting between them. CDR3 residues: CASSIRRQPQHF. The CDR3 region has the DNA TGTGCCAGTAGTATTCGGAGGCAGCCCCAGCATTTT.

The rearrangement uses TRBV12-3 or TRBV12-4 and TRBJ2-2; no definite D call. The length of the CDR3 is 14 residues. V was trimmed by 6 bases and J by 2 bases, leaving 10 bases between them. The CDR3 loop is CASREDSNTGELFF. DNA of the CDR3: TGTGCCAGCAGGGAAGACTCAAACACCGGGGAGCTGTTTTTT.

This clonotype appeared many times. V gene TRBV5-5 combines with J gene TRBJ2-7; D not resolved. This CDR3 spans 13 amino acids. The V end was cut by 2 bases, the J end by 7 bases, with 13 bases between. Germline V lookup: CDR1 SGHKS, CDR2 YYEKEE (reference sequence). This CDR3 reads CASSFSTTPEQYF. In DNA, the CDR3 is TGTGCCAGCAGCTTTTCAACGACCCCGGAGCAGTACTTC.

This clonotype was observed a handful of times. The V call is TRBV5-1, the J call TRBJ2-7; a possible D gene is TRBD1 (5 bases). The ends were cut back, 5 bases at V and 5 bases at J, with 14 bases in the middle. The CDR3 extends over 13 amino acids. CDR1 and CDR2 from the germline V gene are SGHRS and YFSETQ. In DNA form, the CDR3 reads TGCGCCAGCAGGACAGAGCCCTGGAACGAGCAGTACTTC. This sequence encodes CASRTEPWNEQYF.

This chain joins TRBV7-2 and TRBJ2-2, with 7 bases aligning to TRBD2. The germline gives CDR1 SGHTA, CDR2 FQGNSA. CDR3 size: 15 residues. Trimming took 5 bases from V and 2 from J; bases not matched to a gene: 5. CDR3 loop: CASSPSGINTGELFF. In DNA, the CDR3 is TGTGCCAGCAGCCCCAGCGGGATCAACACCGGGGAGCTGTTTTTT.